This T cell receptor beta chain was identified during a study of T cell repertoires in cytomegalovirus infection. Study outcomes and limitations: HLA-C-restricted TCR beta clonotypes specific for CMV led the ex vivo response.

TCRdb passed the reads through MiXCR, listing each CDR3 protein once. Here the sample spans 300,000 or so distinct CDR3 sequences, around 10% being singletons. The CDR3 spans 15 residues. V dropped 5 bases and J dropped 2 bases, with 14 bases sitting between them. CDR1 and CDR2 (germline): SGHTA, FQGTGA. This clonotype was found a few times. Its antigen remains unidentified. Sequencing used PBMCs. The rearrangement joins TRBV7-3 to TRBJ2-3; weak D call: TRBD2 (6 bases). The sequence came from a human donor in good health (CMV status not recorded). Some clones in this sample may be carry-over from other donors' samples. As DNA, the CDR3 is TGTGCCAGCAGCCCCTTTGCGGGGCTCACAGATACGCAGTATTTT. The encoded protein is CASSPFAGLTDTQYF.